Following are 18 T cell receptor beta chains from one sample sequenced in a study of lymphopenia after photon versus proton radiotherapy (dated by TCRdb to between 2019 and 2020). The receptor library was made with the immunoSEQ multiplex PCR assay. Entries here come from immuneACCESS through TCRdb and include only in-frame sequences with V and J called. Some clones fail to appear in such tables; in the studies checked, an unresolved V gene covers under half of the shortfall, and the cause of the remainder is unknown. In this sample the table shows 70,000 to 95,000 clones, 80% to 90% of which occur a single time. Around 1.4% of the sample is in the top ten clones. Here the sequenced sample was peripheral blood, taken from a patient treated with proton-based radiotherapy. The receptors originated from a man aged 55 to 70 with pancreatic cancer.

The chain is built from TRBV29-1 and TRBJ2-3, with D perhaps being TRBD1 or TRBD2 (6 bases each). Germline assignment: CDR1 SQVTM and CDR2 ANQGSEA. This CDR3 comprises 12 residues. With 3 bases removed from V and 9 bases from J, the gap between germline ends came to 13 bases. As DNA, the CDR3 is TGCAGCGTTGAGGGGGCGGGGTCCACGCAGTATTTT. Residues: CSVEGAGSTQYF.

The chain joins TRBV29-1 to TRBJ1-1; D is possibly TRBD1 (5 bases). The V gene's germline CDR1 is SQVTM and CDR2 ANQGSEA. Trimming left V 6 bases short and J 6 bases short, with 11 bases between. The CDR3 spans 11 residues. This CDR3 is CSVTTGAEAFF. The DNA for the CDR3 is TGCAGCGTCACAACGGGGGCTGAAGCTTTCTTT.

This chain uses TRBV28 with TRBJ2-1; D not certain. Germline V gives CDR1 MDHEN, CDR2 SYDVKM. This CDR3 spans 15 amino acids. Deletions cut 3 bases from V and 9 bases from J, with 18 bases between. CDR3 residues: CASSFLVSVLGEQFF. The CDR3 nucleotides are TGTGCCAGCAGTTTCCTAGTAAGTGTGCTTGGTGAGCAGTTCTTC.

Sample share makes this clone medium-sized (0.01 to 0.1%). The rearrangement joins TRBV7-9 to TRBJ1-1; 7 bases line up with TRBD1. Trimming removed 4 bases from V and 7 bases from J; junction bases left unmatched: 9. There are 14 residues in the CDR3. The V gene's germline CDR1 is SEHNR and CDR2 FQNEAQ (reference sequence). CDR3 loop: CASSSRQGGSEAFF. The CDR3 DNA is TGTGCCAGCAGCTCGAGACAGGGCGGTAGTGAAGCTTTCTTT.

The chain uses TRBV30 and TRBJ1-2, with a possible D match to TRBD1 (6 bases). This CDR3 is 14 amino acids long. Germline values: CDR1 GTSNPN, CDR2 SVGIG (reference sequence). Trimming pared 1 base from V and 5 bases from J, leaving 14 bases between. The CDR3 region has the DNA TGTGCCTGGAGTGCGGGGGGCGCGGGGTATGGCTACACCTTC. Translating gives CAWSAGGAGYGYTF.

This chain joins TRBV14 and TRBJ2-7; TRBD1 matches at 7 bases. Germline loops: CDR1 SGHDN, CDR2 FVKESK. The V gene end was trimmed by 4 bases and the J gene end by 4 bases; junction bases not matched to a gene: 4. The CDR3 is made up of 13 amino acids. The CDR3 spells CASSRDSVYEQYF. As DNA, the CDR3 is TGTGCCAGCAGCCGGGACAGTGTTTACGAGCAGTACTTC.

CDR3 sequence (DNA): TGTGCCAGCAGTGAACCTAGCTACTCCAATGAGCAGTTCTTC. Translation: CASSEPSYSNEQFF. This sequence joins TRBV6-5 and TRBJ2-1; a weak D match, TRBD2 (5 bases). Germline V CDR1 and CDR2: MNHEY, SVGAGI. This CDR3 region has 14 residues. Trimming cost V 5 bases and J 6 bases, with 14 bases left between them.

CDR3 sequence: CASSVSSGLGEQYF. CDR3 DNA sequence: TGTGCCAGTAGTGTTAGTAGCGGGCTGGGAGAGCAGTACTTC. The rearrangement links TRBV19 to TRBJ2-7, with 7 bases identical to TRBD2. CDR1 is LNHDA and CDR2 is SQIVND in the germline V gene (reference sequence). V was clipped by 5 bases and J by 7 bases; unmatched bases: 11. There are 14 residues in the CDR3.

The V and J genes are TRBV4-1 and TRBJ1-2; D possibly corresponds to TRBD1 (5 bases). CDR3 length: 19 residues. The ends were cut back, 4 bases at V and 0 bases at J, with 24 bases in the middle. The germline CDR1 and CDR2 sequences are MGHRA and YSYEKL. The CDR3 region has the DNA TGCGCCAGCAGCCCGGTAAGGGGCAGAATGACTGAAGCTAACTATGGCTACACCTTC. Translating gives CASSPVRGRMTEANYGYTF.

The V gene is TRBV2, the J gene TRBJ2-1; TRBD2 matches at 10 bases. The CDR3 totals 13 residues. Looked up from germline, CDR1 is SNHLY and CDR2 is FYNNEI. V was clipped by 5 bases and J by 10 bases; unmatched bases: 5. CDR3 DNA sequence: TGTGCCAGCAGTCTAGCGGGGGCCCGAGAGCAGTTCTTC. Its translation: CASSLAGAREQFF.

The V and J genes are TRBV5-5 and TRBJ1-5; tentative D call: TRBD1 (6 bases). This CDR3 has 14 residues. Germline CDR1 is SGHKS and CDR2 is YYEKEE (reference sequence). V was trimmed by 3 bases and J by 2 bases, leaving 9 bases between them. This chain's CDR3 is CASSSEGGNQPQHF. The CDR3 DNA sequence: TGTGCCAGCAGCTCAGAGGGGGGCAATCAGCCCCAGCATTTT. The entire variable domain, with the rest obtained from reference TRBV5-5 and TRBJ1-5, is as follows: DAGVTQSPTHLIKTRGQQVTLRCSPISGHKSVSWYQQVLGQGPQFIFQYYEKEERGRGNFPDRFSARQFPNYSSELNVNALLLGDSALYLCASSSEGGNQPQHFGDGTRLSIL.

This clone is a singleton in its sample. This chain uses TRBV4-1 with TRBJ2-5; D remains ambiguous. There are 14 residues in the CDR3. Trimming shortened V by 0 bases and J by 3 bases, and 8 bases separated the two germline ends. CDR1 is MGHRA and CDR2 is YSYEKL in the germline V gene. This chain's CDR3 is CASSQEGSKETQYF. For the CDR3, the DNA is TGCGCCAGCAGCCAAGAAGGTTCGAAAGAGACCCAGTACTTC.

In nucleotides, the CDR3 is TGTGCCAGCAGCGTAGTTACAGGAGGGACTAGCGGGAGAAATGAGCAGTTCTTC. This sequence encodes CASSVVTGGTSGRNEQFF. V and J are TRBV9 and TRBJ2-1; 14 positions match TRBD2. The CDR3 covers 18 residues. CDR1 is SGDLS, CDR2 YYNGEE, per germline. The J segment lost 7 bases and the V segment lost 0 bases, leaving 9 bases of the junction unmatched.

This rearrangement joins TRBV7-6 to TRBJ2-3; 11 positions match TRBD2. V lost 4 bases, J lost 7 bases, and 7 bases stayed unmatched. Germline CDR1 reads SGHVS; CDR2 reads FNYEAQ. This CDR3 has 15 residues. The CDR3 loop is CASSSSGTSGYTQYF. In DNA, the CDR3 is TGTGCCAGCAGCTCCTCCGGGACTAGCGGATATACGCAGTATTTT. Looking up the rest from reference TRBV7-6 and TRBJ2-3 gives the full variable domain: GAGVSQSPRYKVTKRGQDVALRCDPISGHVSLYWYRQALGQGPEFLTYFNYEAQQDKSGLPNDRFSAERPEGSISTLTIQRTEQRDSAMYRCASSSSGTSGYTQYFGPGTRLTVL.

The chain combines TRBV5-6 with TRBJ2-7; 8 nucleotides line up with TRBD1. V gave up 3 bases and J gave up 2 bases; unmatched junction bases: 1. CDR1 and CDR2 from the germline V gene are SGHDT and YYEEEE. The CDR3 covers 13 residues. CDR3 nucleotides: TGTGCCAGCAGCTGGACAGGGACCTACGAGCAGTACTTC. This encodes CASSWTGTYEQYF.

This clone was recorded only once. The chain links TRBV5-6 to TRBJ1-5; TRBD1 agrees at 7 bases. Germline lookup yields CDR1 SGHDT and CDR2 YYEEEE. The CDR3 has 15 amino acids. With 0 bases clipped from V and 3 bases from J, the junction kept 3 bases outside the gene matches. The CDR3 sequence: CASSLAGQNNQPQHF. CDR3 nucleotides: TGTGCCAGCAGCTTGGCGGGACAGAACAATCAGCCCCAGCATTTT.

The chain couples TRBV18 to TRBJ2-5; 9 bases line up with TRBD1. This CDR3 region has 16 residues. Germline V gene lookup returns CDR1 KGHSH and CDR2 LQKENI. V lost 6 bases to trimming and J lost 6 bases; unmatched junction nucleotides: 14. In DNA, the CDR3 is TGTGCCAGCTCTGACATTAACCGGGACAGGGACAAGACCCAGTACTTC. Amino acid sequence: CASSDINRDRDKTQYF.

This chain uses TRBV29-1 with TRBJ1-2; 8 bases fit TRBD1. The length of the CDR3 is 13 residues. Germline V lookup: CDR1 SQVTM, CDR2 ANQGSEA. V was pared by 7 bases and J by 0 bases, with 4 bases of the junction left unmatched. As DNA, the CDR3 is TGCAGCGCTTCAGGGGGCCCTAACTATGGCTACACCTTC. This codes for CSASGGPNYGYTF.